The 13 T cell receptor beta chains given below trace back to one sample, sequenced in a study of human T cells and chemical hapten exposure. TCRdb called the RACE reads again in MiXCR, with one record for every CDR3 protein. This sample has about 360,000 distinct CDR3 sequences, with more than 4.5% found just once. Time point denoted: patch test 1, 2 weeks after DPC sensitization. Treatment in this sample: therapeutic diphenylcyclopropenone sensitization with weekly scalp DPC. Sequenced here: whole blood, sampled in connection with sensitization to the hapten diphenylcyclopropenone (DPC). The source of these receptors is a woman aged 50 to 60 with alopecia areata. Some clones in this sample may be carry-over from other donors' samples.

The chain uses TRBV6-6 and TRBJ2-7, with 8 bases lining up with TRBD2. The CDR3 is 15 amino acids. After removal of 5 bases from V and 6 bases from J, the junction contained 12 bases not matched to a gene. Germline V gene lookup returns CDR1 MNHNY and CDR2 SVGAGI (reference sequence). This chain's CDR3 is CASSNLAGRVGEQYF. The CDR3 nucleotides are TGTGCCAGCAGTAATTTAGCGGGAAGGGTTGGCGAGCAGTACTTC.

In its sample, this clonotype was seen many times. J is TRBJ2-5 and V is TRBV5-1; D may be TRBD1 (6 bases). Germline CDR1 is SGHRS and CDR2 is YFSETQ. V was clipped by 1 base and J by 5 bases, with 12 bases between them. The CDR3 loop spans 14 amino acids. CDR3 loop: CASSLTGILETQYF. CDR3 DNA sequence: TGCGCCAGCAGCTTGACAGGGATATTGGAGACCCAGTACTTC. The variable domain in full, completed from reference TRBV5-1 and TRBJ2-5, reads KAGVTQTPRYLIKTRGQQVTLSCSPISGHRSVSWYQQTPGQGLQFLFEYFSETQRNKGNFPGRFSGRQFSNSRSEMNVSTLELGDSALYLCASSLTGILETQYFGPGTRLLVL.

This clonotype was found once. This clone may be a read error of a much larger clone one base away. The V and J genes are TRBV27 and TRBJ2-3, with a tentative D call TRBD1 (5 bases). The CDR3 loop spans 15 amino acids. CDR1 MNHEY and CDR2 SMNVEV come from the germline V gene (reference sequence). This CDR3 reads CVSSSRAESTDTQYF. The CDR3, as DNA: TGTGTCAGCAGTTCCAGGGCGGAGAGCACAGATACGCAGTATTTT.

This chain uses TRBV2 with TRBJ1-2; 7 bases agree with TRBD1. Germline V gene sequence: CDR1 SNHLY, CDR2 FYNNEI. With V trimmed by 6 bases and J by 5 bases, 6 bases remained unmatched. The CDR3 runs to 13 residues. CDR3 region: CASRTGTDYGYTF. DNA for the CDR3: TGTGCCAGCAGGACCGGGACAGATTATGGCTACACCTTC.

This clonotype showed up many times. The chain recombines TRBV27 with TRBJ2-6, with D possibly being TRBD1 (5 bases). Germline V CDR1 and CDR2: MNHEY, SMNVEV (reference sequence). CDR3 length equals 17 residues. V dropped 5 bases and J dropped 0 bases, with 14 bases sitting between them. Here the CDR3 DNA reads TGTGCCAGCAGTACAGGTCTCGCCGTCTCTGGGGCCAACGTCCTGACTTTC. Protein sequence: CASSTGLAVSGANVLTF.

This clonotype occurred many times. The chain combines TRBV5-1 with TRBJ2-1, with 8 positions matching TRBD2. In germline, CDR1 is SGHRS, CDR2 YFSETQ. With V trimmed by 2 bases and J by 9 bases, 4 bases remained unmatched. The CDR3 is made up of 13 amino acids. This CDR3 is CASSLAGESEQFF. The CDR3 DNA is TGCGCCAGCAGCTTAGCGGGGGAAAGTGAGCAGTTCTTC.

The chain is built from TRBV20-1 and TRBJ2-3; D unresolved. This CDR3 is built from 12 residues. V was cut by 6 bases and J by 0 bases, with 7 bases left in between. CDR1 and CDR2 from the germline V gene are DFQATT and SNEGSKA (reference sequence). The CDR3 sequence is CSALISTDTQYF. The CDR3, as DNA: TGCAGTGCCCTAATTAGCACAGATACGCAGTATTTT.

This clonotype was seen repeatedly, ten times or more. This sequence joins TRBV4-1 and TRBJ1-1, with D hard to call. Germline V gene sequence: CDR1 MGHRA, CDR2 YSYEKL. V dropped 2 bases and J dropped 6 bases, with 13 bases sitting between them. There are 14 residues in the CDR3. The CDR3 coding sequence is TGCGCCAGCAGCCAAAACGGTGTAAGGCCTGAAGCTTTCTTT. It yields the protein CASSQNGVRPEAFF.

This clonotype was observed many times. V usage is TRBV4-1 and J usage is TRBJ2-3; tentative D call: TRBD2 (5 bases). Per the germline V gene, CDR1 is MGHRA and CDR2 is YSYEKL. This CDR3 contains 16 residues. The ends were cut back, 0 bases at V and 1 base at J, with 11 bases in the middle. The CDR3 bases are TGCGCCAGCAGCCAAGATCGGATACTAGGCACAGATACGCAGTATTTT. It is translated as CASSQDRILGTDTQYF.

This clonotype was counted at least ten times. V and J are TRBV6-4 and TRBJ2-4, with TRBD2 matching 15 bases. The V segment lost 7 bases and the J segment 1 base; nucleotides outside the gene matches: 14. The CDR3 runs to 20 residues. CDR1 and CDR2 (germline): MRHNA, SNTAGT. The CDR3, as DNA: TGTGCCAGCATTCCGACCCCCGGGACTAGCGGGGGGCTGGCCAAAAACATTCAGTACTTC. Its protein product is CASIPTPGTSGGLAKNIQYF.

Ten or more counts support this clonotype. V gene TRBV3-1 combines with J gene TRBJ2-7, with 12 bases aligning to TRBD2. The trim removed 3 bases at V and 2 bases at J, leaving 8 bases unmatched. Germline lookup yields CDR1 LGHDT and CDR2 YNNKEL (reference sequence). The CDR3 extends over 17 amino acids. The CDR3 sequence: CASSHGTSGQLAYEQYF. In DNA, the CDR3 is TGTGCCAGCAGCCACGGGACTAGCGGGCAACTGGCCTACGAGCAGTACTTC.

The genes are TRBV5-1 and TRBJ1-1, with D possibly being TRBD1 (6 bases). The CDR3 runs 14 residues. CDR1 is SGHRS and CDR2 is YFSETQ in the germline V gene. With 4 bases removed from V and 5 bases from J, the gap between germline ends came to 15 bases. The CDR3 protein is CASSPVQGRTEAFF. The CDR3 DNA is TGCGCCAGCAGCCCAGTACAGGGAAGGACTGAAGCTTTCTTT. Using reference TRBV5-1 and TRBJ1-1 for the parts outside the CDR3, the full variable domain is KAGVTQTPRYLIKTRGQQVTLSCSPISGHRSVSWYQQTPGQGLQFLFEYFSETQRNKGNFPGRFSGRQFSNSRSEMNVSTLELGDSALYLCASSPVQGRTEAFFGQGTRLTVV.

This clonotype has just a few counts. The chain has TRBV20-1 and TRBJ1-2, with 9 bases matching TRBD1. CDR1 and CDR2 from the germline V gene are DFQATT and SNEGSKA (reference sequence). This CDR3 contains 15 residues. V lost 3 bases to trimming and J lost 8 bases; unmatched junction nucleotides: 13. The chain's CDR3 is CSASKGTGMGEGYTF. The CDR3 nucleotides are TGCAGTGCTAGTAAAGGGACAGGGATGGGAGAAGGCTACACCTTC.